What follows is one T cell receptor beta chain and its context. TCRdb re-analysed the 5' RACE reads in MiXCR, keeping a single row per CDR3 protein. In the table there are some 560,000 distinct CDR3 sequences, 15% to 20% of which are singletons. This record comes from a study of T cells after yellow fever vaccination. Sequenced material: PBMCs, taken 15 days after the yellow fever booster vaccination. This TCR derives from a man aged 25-45 years who received the YFV17D yellow fever vaccine.

CDR3 bases: TGTGCCAGCAGCCTCCGGACAGGGCTGACCAAAAACATTCAGTACTTC. Its translation is CASSLRTGLTKNIQYF. The rearrangement uses TRBV5-5 and TRBJ2-4; the match to TRBD1 covers 8 bases. The CDR3 runs 16 residues. V trimming: 4 bases; J trimming: 2 bases; junction bases outside the gene matches: 8. CDR1 SGHKS and CDR2 YYEKEE come from the germline V gene (reference sequence).